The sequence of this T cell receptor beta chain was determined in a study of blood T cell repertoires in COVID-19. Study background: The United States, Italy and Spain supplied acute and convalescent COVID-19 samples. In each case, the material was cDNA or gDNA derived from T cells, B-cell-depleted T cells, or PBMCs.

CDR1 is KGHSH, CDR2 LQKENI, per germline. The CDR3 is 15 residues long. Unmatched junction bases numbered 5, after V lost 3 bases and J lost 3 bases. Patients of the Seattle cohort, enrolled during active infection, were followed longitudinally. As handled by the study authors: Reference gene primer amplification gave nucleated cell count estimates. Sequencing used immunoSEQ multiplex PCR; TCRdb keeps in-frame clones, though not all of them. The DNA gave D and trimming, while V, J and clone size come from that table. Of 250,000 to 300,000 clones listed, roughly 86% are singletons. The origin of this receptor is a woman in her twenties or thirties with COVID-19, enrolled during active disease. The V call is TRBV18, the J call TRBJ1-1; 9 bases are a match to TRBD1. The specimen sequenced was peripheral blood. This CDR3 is CASSPQQGADTEAFF. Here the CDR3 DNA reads TGTGCCAGCTCACCGCAACAGGGGGCGGACACTGAAGCTTTCTTT.